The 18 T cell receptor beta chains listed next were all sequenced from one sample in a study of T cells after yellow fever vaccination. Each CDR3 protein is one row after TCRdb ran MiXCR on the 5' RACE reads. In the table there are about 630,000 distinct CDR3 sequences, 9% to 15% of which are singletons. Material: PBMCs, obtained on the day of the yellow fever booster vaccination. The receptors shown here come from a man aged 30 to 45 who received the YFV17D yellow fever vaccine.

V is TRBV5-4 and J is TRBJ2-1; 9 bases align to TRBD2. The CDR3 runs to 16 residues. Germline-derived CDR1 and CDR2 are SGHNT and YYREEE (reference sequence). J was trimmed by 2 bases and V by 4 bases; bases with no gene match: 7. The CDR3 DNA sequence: TGTGCCAGCAGCCTCAATAGCGGGAGCACCTACAATGAGCAGTTCTTC. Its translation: CASSLNSGSTYNEQFF.

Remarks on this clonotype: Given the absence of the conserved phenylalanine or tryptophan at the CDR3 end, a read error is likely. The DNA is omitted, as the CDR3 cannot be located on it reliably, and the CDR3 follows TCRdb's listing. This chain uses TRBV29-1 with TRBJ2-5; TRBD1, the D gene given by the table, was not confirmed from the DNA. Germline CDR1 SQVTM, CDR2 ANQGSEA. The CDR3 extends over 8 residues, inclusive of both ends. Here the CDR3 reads CSVEAGGI.

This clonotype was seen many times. The CDR3 here is CASSVNRLGSSTEAFF. In DNA form, the CDR3 reads TGTGCCAGCTCCGTGAACCGGTTGGGTTCTAGCACTGAAGCTTTCTTT. J is TRBJ1-1 and V is TRBV18; D not certain. Germline V CDR1 and CDR2: KGHSH, LQKENI. This CDR3 is built from 16 residues. The germline V and J ends were trimmed by 6 bases and 4 bases, with 21 bases remaining between them.

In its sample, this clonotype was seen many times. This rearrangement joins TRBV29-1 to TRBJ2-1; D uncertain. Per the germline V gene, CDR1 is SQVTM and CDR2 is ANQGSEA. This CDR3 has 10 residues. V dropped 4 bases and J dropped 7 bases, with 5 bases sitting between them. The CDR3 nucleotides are TGCAGCGTTGGACTGAATGAGCAGTTCTTC. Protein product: CSVGLNEQFF.

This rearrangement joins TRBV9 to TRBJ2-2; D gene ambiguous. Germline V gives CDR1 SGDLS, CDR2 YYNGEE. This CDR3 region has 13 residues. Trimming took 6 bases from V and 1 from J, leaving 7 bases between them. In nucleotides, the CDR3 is TGTGCCAGCAACTCATTGAACACCGGGGAGCTGTTTTTT. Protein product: CASNSLNTGELFF.

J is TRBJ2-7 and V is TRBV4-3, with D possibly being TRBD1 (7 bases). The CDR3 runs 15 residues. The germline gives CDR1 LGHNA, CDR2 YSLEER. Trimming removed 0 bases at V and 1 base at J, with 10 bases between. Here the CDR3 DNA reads TGCGCCAGCAGCCAAGAGCCAGGGGGGTCCTACGAGCAGTACTTC. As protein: CASSQEPGGSYEQYF.

CDR3 region: CASSGPDGETQYF. In nucleotides, the CDR3 is TGTGCCAGCAGTGGGCCTGACGGAGAGACGCAGTATTTT. This sequence joins TRBV25-1 and TRBJ2-3, with D hard to call. Germline assignment: CDR1 MGHDK and CDR2 SYGVNS. The CDR3 runs 13 residues. The V and J ends lost 4 bases and 9 bases respectively, with 14 bases between them.

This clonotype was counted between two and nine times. In DNA form, the CDR3 reads TGTGCCAGCACGTCCCCGGCCGAAATGGGCTACGAGCAGTACTTC. Its translation: CASTSPAEMGYEQYF. The chain couples TRBV12-3 or TRBV12-4 to TRBJ2-7; D gene unclear. The CDR3 has 15 residues. Trimming shortened V by 7 bases and J by 3 bases, and 19 bases separated the two germline ends.

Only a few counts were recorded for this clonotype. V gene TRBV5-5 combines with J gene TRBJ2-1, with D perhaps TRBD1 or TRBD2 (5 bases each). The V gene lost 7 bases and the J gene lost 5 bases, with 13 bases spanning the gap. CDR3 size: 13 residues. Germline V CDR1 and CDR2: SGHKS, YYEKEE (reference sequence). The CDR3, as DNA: TGTGCCAGCGGGAAGGGGACCCACAATGAGCAGTTCTTC. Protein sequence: CASGKGTHNEQFF.

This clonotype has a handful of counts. CDR3 sequence: CASSQDWGSEQYF. In nucleotides, the CDR3 is TGTGCCAGCAGCCAAGATTGGGGGAGTGAGCAGTACTTC. The rearrangement joins TRBV14 to TRBJ2-7; D tentatively reads TRBD1 or TRBD2 (5 bases each). The CDR3 is 13 residues long. The V gene lost 0 bases and the J gene lost 7 bases, with 10 bases spanning the gap. Per the germline V gene, CDR1 is SGHDN and CDR2 is FVKESK.

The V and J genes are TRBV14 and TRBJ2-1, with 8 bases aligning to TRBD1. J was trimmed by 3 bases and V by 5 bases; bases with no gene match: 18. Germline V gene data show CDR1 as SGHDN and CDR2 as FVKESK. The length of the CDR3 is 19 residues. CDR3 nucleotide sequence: TGTGCCAGCAGCGCGACGACTCAGGGGGCTCGGAGCCGCTACAATGAGCAGTTCTTC. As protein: CASSATTQGARSRYNEQFF.

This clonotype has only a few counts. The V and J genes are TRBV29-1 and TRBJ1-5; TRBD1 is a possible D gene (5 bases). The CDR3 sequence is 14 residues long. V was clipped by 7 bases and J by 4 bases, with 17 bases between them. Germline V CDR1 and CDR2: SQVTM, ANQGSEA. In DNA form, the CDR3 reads TGCAGCGCCGTCTATGGGGGTACGAATCAGCCCCAGCATTTT. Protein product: CSAVYGGTNQPQHF.

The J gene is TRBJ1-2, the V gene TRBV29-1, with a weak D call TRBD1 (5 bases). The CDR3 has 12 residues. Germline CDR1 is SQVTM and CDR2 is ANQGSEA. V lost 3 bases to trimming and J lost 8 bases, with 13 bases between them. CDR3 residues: CSVDGASRGYTF. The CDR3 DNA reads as TGCAGCGTTGACGGGGCCAGTAGGGGCTACACCTTC.

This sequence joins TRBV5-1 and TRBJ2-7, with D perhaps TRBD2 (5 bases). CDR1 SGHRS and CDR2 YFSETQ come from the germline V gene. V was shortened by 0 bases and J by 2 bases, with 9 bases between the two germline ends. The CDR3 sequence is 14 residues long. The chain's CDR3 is CASSLGLLTYEQYF. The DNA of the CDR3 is TGCGCCAGCAGCTTGGGACTACTCACCTACGAGCAGTACTTC.

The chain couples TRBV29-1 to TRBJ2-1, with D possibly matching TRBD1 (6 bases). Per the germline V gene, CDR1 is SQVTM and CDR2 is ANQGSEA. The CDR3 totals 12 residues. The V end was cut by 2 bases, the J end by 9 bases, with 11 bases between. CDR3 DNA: TGCAGCGTTGAACGTACAGGGCCTGAGCAGTTCTTC. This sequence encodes CSVERTGPEQFF.

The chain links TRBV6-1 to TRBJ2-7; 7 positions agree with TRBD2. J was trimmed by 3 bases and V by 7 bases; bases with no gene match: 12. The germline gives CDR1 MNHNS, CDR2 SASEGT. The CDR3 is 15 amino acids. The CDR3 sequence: CASTLAPGGSYEQYF. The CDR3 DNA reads TGTGCCAGCACCCTAGCCCCGGGCGGGAGCTACGAGCAGTACTTC.

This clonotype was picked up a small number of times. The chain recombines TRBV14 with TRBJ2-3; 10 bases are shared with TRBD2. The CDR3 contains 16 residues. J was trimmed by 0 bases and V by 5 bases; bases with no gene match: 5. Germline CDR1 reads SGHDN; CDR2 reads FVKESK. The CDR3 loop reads CASSGGLAESTDTQYF. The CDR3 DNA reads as TGTGCCAGCAGCGGCGGACTAGCGGAGAGCACAGATACGCAGTATTTT.

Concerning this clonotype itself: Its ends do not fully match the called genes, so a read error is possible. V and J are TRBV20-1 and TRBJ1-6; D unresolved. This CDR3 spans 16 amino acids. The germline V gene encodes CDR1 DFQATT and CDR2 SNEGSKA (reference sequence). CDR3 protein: CCARDRGKWASSPLHF. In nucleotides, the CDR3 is TGCTGTGCTAGAGATCGAGGAAAGTGGGCCTCTTCACCCCTCCACTTT.